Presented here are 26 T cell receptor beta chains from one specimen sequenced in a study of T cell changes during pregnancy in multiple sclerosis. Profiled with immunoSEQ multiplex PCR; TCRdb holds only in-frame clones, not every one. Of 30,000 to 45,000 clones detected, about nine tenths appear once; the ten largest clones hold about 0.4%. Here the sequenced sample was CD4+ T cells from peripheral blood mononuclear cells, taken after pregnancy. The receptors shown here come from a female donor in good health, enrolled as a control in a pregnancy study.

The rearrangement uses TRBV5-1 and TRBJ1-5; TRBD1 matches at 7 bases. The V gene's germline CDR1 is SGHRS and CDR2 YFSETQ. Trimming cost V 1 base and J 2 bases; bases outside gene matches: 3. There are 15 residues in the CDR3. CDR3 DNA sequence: TGCGCCAGCAGCTTGACAGGGGAGGGCAATCAGCCCCAGCATTTT. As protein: CASSLTGEGNQPQHF.

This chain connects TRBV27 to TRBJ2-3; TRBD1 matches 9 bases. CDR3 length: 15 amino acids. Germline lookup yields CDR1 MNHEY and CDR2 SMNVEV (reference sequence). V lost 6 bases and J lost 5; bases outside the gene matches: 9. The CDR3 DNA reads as TGTGCCAGCAGACCCTCAGGACAGGGGCAAGATACGCAGTATTTT. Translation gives CASRPSGQGQDTQYF.

The CDR3 loop is CASSPSGYGYTF. CDR3 nucleotide sequence: TGTGCCAGCAGCCCGTCGGGTTATGGCTACACCTTC. J is TRBJ1-2 and V is TRBV25-1; D is uncertain. This CDR3 spans 12 amino acids. Per the germline V gene, CDR1 is MGHDK and CDR2 is SYGVNS. V shed 6 bases and J shed 5 bases, with 10 bases lying between them.

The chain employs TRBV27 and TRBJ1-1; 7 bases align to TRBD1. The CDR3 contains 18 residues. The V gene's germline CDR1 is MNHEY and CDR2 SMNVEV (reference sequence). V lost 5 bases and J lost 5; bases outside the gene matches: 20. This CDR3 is CASSPRVFERDRNTEAFF. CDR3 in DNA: TGTGCCAGCAGTCCTCGGGTTTTTGAACGGGACAGAAATACTGAAGCTTTCTTT.

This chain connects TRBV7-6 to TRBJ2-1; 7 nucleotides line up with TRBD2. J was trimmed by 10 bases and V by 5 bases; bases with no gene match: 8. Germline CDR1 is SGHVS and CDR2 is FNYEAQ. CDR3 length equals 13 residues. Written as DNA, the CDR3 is TGTGCCAGCAGCGCCCGGGGAGCGGGAGAGCAGTTCTTC. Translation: CASSARGAGEQFF. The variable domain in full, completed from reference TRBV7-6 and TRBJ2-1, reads GAGVSQSPRYKVTKRGQDVALRCDPISGHVSLYWYRQALGQGPEFLTYFNYEAQQDKSGLPNDRFSAERPEGSISTLTIQRTEQRDSAMYRCASSARGAGEQFFGPGTRLTVL.

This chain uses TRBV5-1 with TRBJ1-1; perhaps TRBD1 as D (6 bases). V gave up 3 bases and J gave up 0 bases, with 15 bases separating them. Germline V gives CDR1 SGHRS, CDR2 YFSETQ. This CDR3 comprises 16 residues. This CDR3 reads CASSSASTGMNTEAFF. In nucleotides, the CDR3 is TGCGCCAGCAGCTCCGCCTCGACAGGAATGAACACTGAAGCTTTCTTT.

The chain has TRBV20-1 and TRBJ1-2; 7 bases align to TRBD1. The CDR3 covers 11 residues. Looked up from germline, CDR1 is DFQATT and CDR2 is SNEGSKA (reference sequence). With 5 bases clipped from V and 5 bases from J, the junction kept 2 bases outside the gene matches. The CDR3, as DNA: TGCAGTGCTCCGACAGGGTATGGCTACACCTTC. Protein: CSAPTGYGYTF.

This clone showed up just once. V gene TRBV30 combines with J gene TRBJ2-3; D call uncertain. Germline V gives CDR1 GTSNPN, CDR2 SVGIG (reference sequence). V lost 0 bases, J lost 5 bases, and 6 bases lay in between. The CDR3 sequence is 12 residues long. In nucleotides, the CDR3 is TGTGCCTGGAGTGTATCGTTAGATACGCAGTATTTT. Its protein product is CAWSVSLDTQYF. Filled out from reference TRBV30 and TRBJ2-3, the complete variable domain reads SQTIHQWPATLVQPVGSPLSLECTVEGTSNPNLYWYRQAAGRGLQLLFYSVGIGQISSEVPQNLSASRPQDRQFILSSKKLLLSDSGFYLCAWSVSLDTQYFGPGTRLTVL.

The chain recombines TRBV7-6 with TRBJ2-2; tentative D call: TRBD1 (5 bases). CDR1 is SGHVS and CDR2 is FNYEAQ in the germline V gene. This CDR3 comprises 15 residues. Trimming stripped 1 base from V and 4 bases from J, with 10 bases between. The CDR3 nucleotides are TGTGCCAGCAGCTTAGAAGACAGTATCACCGGGGAGCTGTTTTTT. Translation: CASSLEDSITGELFF.

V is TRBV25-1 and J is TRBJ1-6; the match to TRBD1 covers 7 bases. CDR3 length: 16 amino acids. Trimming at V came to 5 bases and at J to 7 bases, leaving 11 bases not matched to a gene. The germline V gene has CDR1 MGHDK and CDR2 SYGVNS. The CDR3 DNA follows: TGTGCCAGCAGTCCTCGGGACAGAATCCTCAATTCACCCCTCCACTTT. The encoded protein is CASSPRDRILNSPLHF.

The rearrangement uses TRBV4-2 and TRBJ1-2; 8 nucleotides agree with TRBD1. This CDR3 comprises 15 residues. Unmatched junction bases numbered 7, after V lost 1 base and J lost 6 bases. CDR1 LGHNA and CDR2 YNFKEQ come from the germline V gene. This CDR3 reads CASSQVADRGDGYTF. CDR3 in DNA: TGTGCCAGCAGCCAAGTCGCAGACAGGGGAGATGGCTACACCTTC.

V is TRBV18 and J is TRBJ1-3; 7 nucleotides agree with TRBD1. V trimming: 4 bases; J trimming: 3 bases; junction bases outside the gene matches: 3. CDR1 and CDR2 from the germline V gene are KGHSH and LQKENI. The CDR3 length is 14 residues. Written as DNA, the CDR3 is TGTGCCAGCTCACAACAGGGGAATGGAAACACCATATATTTT. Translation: CASSQQGNGNTIYF.

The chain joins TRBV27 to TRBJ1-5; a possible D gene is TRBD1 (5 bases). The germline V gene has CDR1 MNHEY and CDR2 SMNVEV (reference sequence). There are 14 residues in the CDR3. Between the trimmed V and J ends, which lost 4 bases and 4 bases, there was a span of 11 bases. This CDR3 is CASSSSGFNQPQHF. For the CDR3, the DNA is TGTGCCAGCAGTTCGTCAGGGTTTAATCAGCCCCAGCATTTT.

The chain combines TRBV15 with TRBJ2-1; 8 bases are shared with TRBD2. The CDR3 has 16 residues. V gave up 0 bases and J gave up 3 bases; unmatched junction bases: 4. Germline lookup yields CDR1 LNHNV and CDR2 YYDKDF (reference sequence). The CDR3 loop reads CATSRDPGTSYNEQFF. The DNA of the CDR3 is TGTGCCACCAGCAGAGATCCCGGGACTAGCTACAATGAGCAGTTCTTC.

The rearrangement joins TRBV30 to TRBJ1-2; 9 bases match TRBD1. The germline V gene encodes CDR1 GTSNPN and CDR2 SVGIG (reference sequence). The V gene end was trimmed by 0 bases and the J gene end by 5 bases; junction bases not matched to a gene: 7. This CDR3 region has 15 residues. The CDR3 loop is CAWSVRRQGGYGYTF. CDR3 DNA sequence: TGTGCCTGGAGTGTAAGGCGACAGGGGGGTTATGGCTACACCTTC.

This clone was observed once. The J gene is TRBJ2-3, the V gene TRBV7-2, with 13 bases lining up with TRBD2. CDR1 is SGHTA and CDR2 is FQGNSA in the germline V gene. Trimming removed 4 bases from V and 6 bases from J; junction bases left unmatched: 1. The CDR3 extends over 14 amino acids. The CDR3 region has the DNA TGTGCCAGCAGCTCGGGACTAGCGGGGGATACGCAGTATTTT. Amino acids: CASSSGLAGDTQYF.

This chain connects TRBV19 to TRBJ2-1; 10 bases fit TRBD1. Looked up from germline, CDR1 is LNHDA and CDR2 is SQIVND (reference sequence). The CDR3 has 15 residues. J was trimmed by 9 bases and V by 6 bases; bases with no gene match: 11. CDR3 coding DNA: TGTGCCAGTAGCCCCGCCAGGACAGGGGGTAGTGAGCAGTTCTTC. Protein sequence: CASSPARTGGSEQFF.

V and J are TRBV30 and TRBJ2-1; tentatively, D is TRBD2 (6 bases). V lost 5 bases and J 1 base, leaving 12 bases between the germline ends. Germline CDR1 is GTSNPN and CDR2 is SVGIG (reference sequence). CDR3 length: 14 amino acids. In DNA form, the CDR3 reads TGTGCCTGGTTGGCGGGGACGTCCTACAATGAGCAGTTCTTC. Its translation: CAWLAGTSYNEQFF.

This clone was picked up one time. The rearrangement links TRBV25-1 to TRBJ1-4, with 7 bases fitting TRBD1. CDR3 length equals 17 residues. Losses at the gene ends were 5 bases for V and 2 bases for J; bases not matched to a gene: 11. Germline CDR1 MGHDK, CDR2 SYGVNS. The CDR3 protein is CASSPGGPLRTNEKLFF. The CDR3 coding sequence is TGTGCCAGCAGTCCAGGGGGGCCCCTGCGGACTAATGAAAAACTGTTTTTT.

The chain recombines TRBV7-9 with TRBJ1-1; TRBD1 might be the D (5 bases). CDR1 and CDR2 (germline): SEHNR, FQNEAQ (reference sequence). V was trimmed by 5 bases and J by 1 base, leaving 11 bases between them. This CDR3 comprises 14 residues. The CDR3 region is CASSRQQTNTEAFF. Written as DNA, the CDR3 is TGTGCCAGCAGCCGACAGCAAACGAACACTGAAGCTTTCTTT.

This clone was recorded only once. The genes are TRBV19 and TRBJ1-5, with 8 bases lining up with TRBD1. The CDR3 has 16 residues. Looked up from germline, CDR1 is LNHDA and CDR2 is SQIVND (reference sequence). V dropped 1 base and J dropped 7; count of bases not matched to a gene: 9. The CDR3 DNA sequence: TGTGCCAGTAGTATAGCTGGGCAGGGGGCCGGGCAGCCCCAGCATTTT. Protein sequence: CASSIAGQGAGQPQHF.

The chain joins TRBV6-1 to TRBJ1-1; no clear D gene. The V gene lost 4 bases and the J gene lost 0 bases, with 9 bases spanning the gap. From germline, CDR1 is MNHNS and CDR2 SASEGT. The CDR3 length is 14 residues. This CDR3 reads CASSVQDLNTEAFF. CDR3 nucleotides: TGTGCCAGCAGTGTTCAGGATCTGAACACTGAAGCTTTCTTT.

The CDR3 sequence: CASSLRGTGRTYEQYF. DNA of the CDR3: TGTGCCAGCAGCCTAAGAGGAACCGGGAGAACCTACGAGCAGTACTTC. This chain joins TRBV7-2 and TRBJ2-7; maybe TRBD2 (6 bases). Germline CDR1 SGHTA, CDR2 FQGNSA. V lost 5 bases, J lost 2 bases, and 19 bases lay in between. The CDR3 extends over 16 amino acids.

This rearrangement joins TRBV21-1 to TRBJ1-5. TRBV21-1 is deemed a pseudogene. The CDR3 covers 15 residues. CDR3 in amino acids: CASSKDKGGLQPQHF. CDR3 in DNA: TGTGCCAGCAGCAAAGATAAGGGAGGGCTTCAGCCCCAGCATTTT.

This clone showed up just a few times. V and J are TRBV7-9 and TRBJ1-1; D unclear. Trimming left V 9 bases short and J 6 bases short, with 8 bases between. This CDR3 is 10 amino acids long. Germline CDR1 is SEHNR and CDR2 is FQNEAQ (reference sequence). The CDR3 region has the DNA TGTGCCAGTTCGGGATCTGAAGCTTTCTTT. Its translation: CASSGSEAFF.

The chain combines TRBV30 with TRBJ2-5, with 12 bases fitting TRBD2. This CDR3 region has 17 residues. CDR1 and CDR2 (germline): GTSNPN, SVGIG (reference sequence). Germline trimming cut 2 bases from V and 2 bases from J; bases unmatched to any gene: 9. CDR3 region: CAWSHPSLAGGQETQYF. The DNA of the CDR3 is TGTGCCTGGAGTCATCCCTCTCTAGCGGGGGGGCAAGAGACCCAGTACTTC.